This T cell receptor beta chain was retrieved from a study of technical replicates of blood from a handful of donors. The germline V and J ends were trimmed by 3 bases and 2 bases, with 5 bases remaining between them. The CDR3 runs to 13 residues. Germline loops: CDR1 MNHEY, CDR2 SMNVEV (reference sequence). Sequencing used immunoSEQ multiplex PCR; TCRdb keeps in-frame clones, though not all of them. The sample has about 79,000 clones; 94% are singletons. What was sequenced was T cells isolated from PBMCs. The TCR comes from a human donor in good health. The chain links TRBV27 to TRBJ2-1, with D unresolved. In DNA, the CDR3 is TGTGCCAGCAGTTTTCCCACCTACAATGAGCAGTTCTTC. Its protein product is CASSFPTYNEQFF.